Listed here is a single T cell receptor beta chain. Its cognate antigen is unknown. The CDR3 is made up of 17 amino acids. This sample is part of a study of cytomegalovirus exposure and HLA in healthy donors. Study conclusions and caveats: Being productive about 87% or about 30% of the time was typical of most TCR beta V segments in an earlier analysis. V- and J-gene trimming in TCR beta was tied to a missense DCLRE1C variant by an analysis performed later.

Primers included in the PCR were 60 Vbeta and 13 Jbeta primers. Repertoires were generated with immunoSEQ multiplex PCR, while TCRdb's copy carries only in-frame clones and drops some. The sample lists about 130,000 clones, 70% to 85% seen once, with over 2% in the top ten. This sequence was found in a woman in her sixties or seventies in good health and CMV-seropositive. Sequenced: PBMCs. V usage is TRBV7-5 and J usage is TRBJ2-5; the D segment call TRBD1 is taken from the table without a DNA check. TRBV7-5 is classified as a pseudogene. The DNA of the CDR3 is TGTGCCAGAAGCCAGGGGGCTGGGGCTAAAAAGCAAGAGACCCAGTACTTC. Its translation is CARSQGAGAKKQETQYF.